This TCR beta chain was found in a study of STAT5B mutations in CD4+ large granular lymphocyte leukemia. As for the study in general: Healthy donors showed HLA-associated enrichment of the CDR3 'QG' motif. Points from the study as a whole: Without putative leukemic clones, patient CD4-sorted repertoires remained more clonal than healthy CD4+ repertoires.

This clone appeared a few times. Its specificity is not known. Using immunoSEQ multiplex PCR, the repertoire was profiled, and TCRdb retains in-frame clones only, with some absent. Of around 32,000 clones listed, roughly 77% are singletons. Source material: CD4+ T cells from blood buffy coats. This TCR was sampled from a human donor in good health.

The CDR3 loop is CASSTFRTSAITGELFF. CDR3 DNA: TGTGCCAGCAGCACTTTCCGGACTAGCGCGATCACCGGGGAGCTGTTTTTT. The chain joins TRBV21-1 to TRBJ2-2; TRBD2 reflects the table's D call only, with no check against the DNA. TRBV21-1 is shown as a pseudogene. CDR3 length equals 17 residues.